This TCR beta chain was retrieved from a study of cytomegalovirus exposure and HLA in healthy donors. General study points: The authors later found most CMV-associated TCR beta chains appeared HLA-restricted.

This CDR3 region has 19 residues. V was pared by 1 base and J by 0 bases, with 21 bases between. Per the germline V gene, CDR1 is MGHRA and CDR2 is YSYEKL. Note on this clone: What it recognizes is unknown.

PCR employed 60 Vbeta and 13 Jbeta primers. Generated by immunoSEQ multiplex PCR, the TCRdb table keeps only in-frame clones and is missing some. The table shows 140,000 or so clones, with around 75% occurring only once. The source of this sequence is a female donor in good health and CMV-seronegative. The specimen was PBMCs. The V gene is TRBV4-1, the J gene TRBJ1-1, with D unclear. The chain's CDR3 is CASSQVVGPGVAVNTEAFF. CDR3 DNA sequence: TGCGCCAGCAGCCAAGTGGTGGGTCCTGGGGTAGCGGTGAACACTGAAGCTTTCTTT.